The table lists the clone carrying this TCR beta chain with a count of one. The antigen is not known. The sample comes from a study of T cell repertoires in ileal Crohn's disease. Study results and caveats: Clonal expansions were more frequent in active smokers than non-smokers at surgery.

The length of the CDR3 is 15 residues. CDR1 and CDR2 from the germline V gene are MDHEN and SYDVKM. Losses at the gene ends were 7 bases for V and 6 bases for J; bases not matched to a gene: 10. Each sample's TCRB immunosequencing used around 0.45 micrograms of biopsy DNA. Sequencing used immunoSEQ multiplex PCR; TCRdb keeps in-frame clones, though not all of them. The top ten clones hold roughly a quarter of a sample with about 5,500 clones, 75% to 85% of them seen once. Material: ileal tissue. This rearrangement joins TRBV28 to TRBJ2-7; 12 bases are a match to TRBD1. This sequence originates from an adult with Crohn's disease. CDR3 nucleotide sequence: TGTGCCAGCAACCCTACGGGACAGGGGGCCGGCGAGCAGTACTTC. Amino acids: CASNPTGQGAGEQYF.